This entry lists 27 T cell receptor beta chains sequenced from one sample in a study of CXCR3-negative and CXCR3-positive naive CD8 T cells. Overall study findings and caveats: Relative to CXCR3-negative naive cells, CXCR3-positive naive cells had more hydrophobic TRB CDR3s.

These receptors have no known antigen. Through 5' RACE with UMI labels, the TRB cDNA libraries were prepared. Each CDR3 protein gets one entry in TCRdb, which reprocessed the 5' RACE reads and gives no DNA. This sample's table reports over 70,000 distinct CDR3 sequences. The sequenced sample consisted of naive CXCR3+ CD8+ T cells from blood. Noted subset: CD45RO-CCR7+CD27+CD95- naive CD8+ T cells expressing CXCR3 (TNR3+). The receptors here all came from a human donor in good health. Some clones in this sample may be carry-over from other donors' samples.

V is TRBV6-5 and J is TRBJ2-1; TCRdb's D call, TRBD2, is unchecked because there is no DNA. The CDR3 totals 15 residues. In germline, CDR1 is MNHEY, CDR2 SVGAGI. The CDR3 sequence: CASSYRRGAGDEQFF.

The rearrangement links TRBV13 to TRBJ1-2; TCRdb calls TRBD1, which cannot be checked without DNA. Germline assignment: CDR1 PRHDT and CDR2 FYEKMQ (reference sequence). This CDR3 comprises 17 residues. The CDR3 reads CARSLGQGDYTNYGYTF. Full variable domain (remainder filled in from reference TRBV13 and TRBJ1-2): AAGVIQSPRHLIKEKRETATLKCYPIPRHDTVYWYQQGPGQDPQFLISFYEKMQSDKGSIPDRFSAQQFSDYHSELNMSSLELGDSALYFCARSLGQGDYTNYGYTFGSGTRLTVV.

V usage is TRBV29-1 and J usage is TRBJ2-7. The germline gives CDR1 SQVTM, CDR2 ANQGSEA. This CDR3 has 12 residues. CDR3 sequence reads: CSVTDVSYEQYF.

The chain uses TRBV5-1 and TRBJ2-7; TCRdb's D call of TRBD1 is untestable without DNA. The CDR3 spans 15 residues. Germline values: CDR1 SGHRS, CDR2 YFSETQ. CDR3 sequence reads: CASSSTGEDSYEQYF.

The V call is TRBV7-9, the J call TRBJ2-7; no DNA is available, so the TRBD1 call from TCRdb remains unchecked. The CDR3 totals 15 residues. The germline V gene encodes CDR1 SEHNR and CDR2 FQNEAQ (reference sequence). This chain's CDR3 is CASSTWTGGPYEQYF.

This chain links TRBV28 with TRBJ2-3; the D call from TCRdb, TRBD2, cannot be confirmed without DNA. The germline V gene has CDR1 MDHEN and CDR2 SYDVKM. There are 16 residues in the CDR3. CDR3 sequence reads: CASKSGTSGPWDTQYF.

CDR3 residues: CASSLLAGATDTQYF. This chain links TRBV12-3 or TRBV12-4 with TRBJ2-3; with no DNA, the TCRdb D assignment of TRBD2 cannot be verified. CDR3 length: 15 residues.

The V gene is TRBV5-6, the J gene TRBJ2-2. This CDR3 spans 11 amino acids. The germline V gene encodes CDR1 SGHDT and CDR2 YYEEEE. The CDR3 reads CASSFIGELFF.

The genes are TRBV28 and TRBJ2-7; TCRdb reports TRBD1, a call that lacks DNA to check it against. The CDR3 sequence is 14 residues long. Germline loops: CDR1 MDHEN, CDR2 SYDVKM. The CDR3 here is CASSLSPVPYEQYF. Using reference TRBV28 and TRBJ2-7 for the parts outside the CDR3, the full variable domain is DVKVTQSSRYLVKRTGEKVFLECVQDMDHENMFWYRQDPGLGLRLIYFSYDVKMKEKGDIPEGYSVSREKKERFSLILESASTNQTSMYLCASSLSPVPYEQYFGPGTRLTVT.

The V and J genes are TRBV5-1 and TRBJ2-1; TCRdb's D call, TRBD1, is unchecked because there is no DNA. The CDR3 runs 11 residues. Germline values: CDR1 SGHRS, CDR2 YFSETQ. The CDR3 reads CASSQGSEQFF.

V gene TRBV6-6 combines with J gene TRBJ2-1. The CDR3 covers 13 residues. Per the germline V gene, CDR1 is MNHNY and CDR2 is SVGAGI (reference sequence). CDR3 region: CASTPNIDNGQFF.

CDR3 loop: CASSPGPQETQYF. The chain carries TRBV19 and TRBJ2-5; TCRdb reports TRBD1, a call that lacks DNA to check it against. Germline CDR1 is LNHDA and CDR2 is SQIVND (reference sequence). CDR3 length equals 13 residues.

V gene TRBV28 combines with J gene TRBJ2-7; TCRdb lists TRBD2, though no DNA is available to test this call. Per the germline V gene, CDR1 is MDHEN and CDR2 is SYDVKM. The CDR3 is 13 residues long. The CDR3 here is CASSWASGSAQYF.

The rearrangement joins TRBV2 to TRBJ2-1; lacking DNA, the TRBD1 call made by TCRdb goes unchecked. CDR3 length: 16 amino acids. Per germline, CDR1 SNHLY and CDR2 FYNNEI. The CDR3 protein is CASSESLQGTYNEQFF.

The V gene is TRBV12-3 or TRBV12-4, the J gene TRBJ2-5. This CDR3 has 14 residues. The CDR3 protein is CASSFSDYQETQYF.

J is TRBJ2-1 and V is TRBV28; as DNA is missing, the TRBD1 call by TCRdb cannot be tested. Germline V gives CDR1 MDHEN, CDR2 SYDVKM. The length of the CDR3 is 16 residues. The CDR3 sequence is CASSFLGQGSENEQFF.

The chain carries TRBV12-3 or TRBV12-4 and TRBJ2-1; with no DNA, the TCRdb D assignment of TRBD1 cannot be verified. This CDR3 is 13 amino acids long. The CDR3 is CASTRGQSNEQFF.

J is TRBJ1-2 and V is TRBV19. The CDR3 runs to 13 residues. Germline values: CDR1 LNHDA, CDR2 SQIVND (reference sequence). The CDR3 is CASSIVLGYGYTF.

The V call is TRBV4-3, the J call TRBJ2-1. CDR1 and CDR2 (germline): LGHNA, YSLEER. The CDR3 is 15 residues long. The CDR3 here is CASGHQRRSYNEQFF.

The rearrangement joins TRBV4-1 to TRBJ1-1. Germline V gene data show CDR1 as MGHRA and CDR2 as YSYEKL. The CDR3 totals 15 residues. The CDR3 here is CASSPYLSDSTEAFF.

The chain recombines TRBV3-1 with TRBJ2-1. The germline V gene encodes CDR1 LGHDT and CDR2 YNNKEL (reference sequence). The length of the CDR3 is 12 residues. The CDR3 region is CASSQGPSEQFF.

This sequence joins TRBV2 and TRBJ2-2; TCRdb names TRBD1, which stays unverified in the absence of DNA. This CDR3 spans 14 amino acids. The germline gives CDR1 SNHLY, CDR2 FYNNEI. The CDR3 here is CASSEGGNTGELFF.

The chain has TRBV28 and TRBJ2-5; the TCRdb D gene call, TRBD2, has no DNA to confirm it. The CDR3 is made up of 15 amino acids. Looked up from germline, CDR1 is MDHEN and CDR2 is SYDVKM. The CDR3 region is CASSLPGTTWETQYF.

The J gene is TRBJ1-5, the V gene TRBV6-6; TCRdb selects TRBD1, and the lack of DNA leaves this call unchecked. Germline lookup yields CDR1 MNHNY and CDR2 SVGAGI (reference sequence). This CDR3 region has 14 residues. The CDR3 loop reads CATSLQGSKQPQHF.

The chain uses TRBV9 and TRBJ1-2. Per the germline V gene, CDR1 is SGDLS and CDR2 is YYNGEE. CDR3 length: 12 amino acids. CDR3 protein: CASSGGNYGYTF. Together with reference TRBV9 and TRBJ1-2, the CDR3 gives the full variable domain: DSGVTQTPKHLITATGQRVTLRCSPRSGDLSVYWYQQSLDQGLQFLIQYYNGEERAKGNILERFSAQQFPDLHSELNLSSLELGDSALYFCASSGGNYGYTFGSGTRLTVV.

The rearrangement links TRBV7-6 to TRBJ1-1. CDR1 and CDR2 from the germline V gene are SGHVS and FNYEAQ. This CDR3 has 12 amino acids. The CDR3: CASSPMNTEAFF. The full variable domain, in which reference TRBV7-6 and TRBJ1-1 provide the parts outside the CDR3, is GAGVSQSPRYKVTKRGQDVALRCDPISGHVSLYWYRQALGQGPEFLTYFNYEAQQDKSGLPNDRFSAERPEGSISTLTIQRTEQRDSAMYRCASSPMNTEAFFGQGTRLTVV.

This CDR3 is CASSFRWNTGELFF. This chain uses TRBV28 with TRBJ2-2. The CDR3 is made up of 14 amino acids. Germline CDR1 is MDHEN and CDR2 is SYDVKM.